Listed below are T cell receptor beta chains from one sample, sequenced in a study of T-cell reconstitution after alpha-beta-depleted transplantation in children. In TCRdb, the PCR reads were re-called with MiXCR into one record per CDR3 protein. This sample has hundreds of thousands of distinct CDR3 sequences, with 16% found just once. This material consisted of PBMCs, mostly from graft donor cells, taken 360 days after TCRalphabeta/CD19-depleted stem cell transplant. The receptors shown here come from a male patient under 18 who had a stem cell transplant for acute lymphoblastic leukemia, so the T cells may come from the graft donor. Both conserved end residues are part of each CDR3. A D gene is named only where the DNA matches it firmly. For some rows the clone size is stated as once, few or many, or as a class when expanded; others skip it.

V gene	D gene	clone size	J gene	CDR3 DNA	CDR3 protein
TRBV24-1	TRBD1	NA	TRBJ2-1	TGTGCCACCAGTGATTCGATCGGGACAGGGGATAATGAGCAGTTCTTC	CATSDSIGTGDNEQFF
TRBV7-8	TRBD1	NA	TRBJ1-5	TGTGCCAGCAGCTCTGGGACAGGGGGACTCAATCAGCCCCAGCATTTT	CASSSGTGGLNQPQHF
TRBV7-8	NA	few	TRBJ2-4	TGTGCCAGCAGCTTAGGCATCTGGGCCAAAAACATTCAGTACTTC	CASSLGIWAKNIQYF
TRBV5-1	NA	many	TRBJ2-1	TGCGCCAGCAGCTTTTGGACGGGGAACTACAATGAGCAGTTCTTC	CASSFWTGNYNEQFF
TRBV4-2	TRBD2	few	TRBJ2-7	TGTGCCAGCAGCCCTACTAGCGGGAGTAGGGACGAGCAGTACTTC	CASSPTSGSRDEQYF
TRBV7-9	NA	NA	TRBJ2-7	TGTGCCAGCGGCTTCCCTTTTCTACCGACGAGCTCCTACGAGCAGTACTTC	CASGFPFLPTSSYEQYF
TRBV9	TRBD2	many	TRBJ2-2	TGTGCCAGCAGCGTAGAAGTGACTAGCGAGGCCGGGGAGCTGTTTTTT	CASSVEVTSEAGELFF
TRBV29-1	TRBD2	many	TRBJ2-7	TGCAGCGTTGAGGGACTAGCGGGCTCCTACGAGCAGTACTTC	CSVEGLAGSYEQYF
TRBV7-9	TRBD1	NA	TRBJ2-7	TGTGCCAGCAGCTTAGTCGGACAGGGGTCTCACGAGCAGTACTTC	CASSLVGQGSHEQYF
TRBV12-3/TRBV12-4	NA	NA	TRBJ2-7	TGTGCCAGCAGTTTGTCCGGCGGGATTAGACCCTACGAGCAGTACTTC	CASSLSGGIRPYEQYF
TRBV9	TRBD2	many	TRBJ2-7	TGTGCCAGCAGCTCTCGACTAGCGGGAGACTTCGAGCAGTACTTC	CASSSRLAGDFEQYF
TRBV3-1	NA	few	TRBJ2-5	TGTGCCAGCACCGCGCGGGGTTCTCGGGCCCAGTACTTC	CASTARGSRAQYF
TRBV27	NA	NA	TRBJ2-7	TGTGCCAGCAGTCACCGCGTGACCTACGAGCAGTACTTC	CASSHRVTYEQYF
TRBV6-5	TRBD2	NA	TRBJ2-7	TGTGCCAGCAGTTACTATAGCGGGAGGGCCTACGAGCAGTACTTC	CASSYYSGRAYEQYF
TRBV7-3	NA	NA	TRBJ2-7	TGTGCCAGCAGCTTAACGGGGGCCGGGCGGCAGTACTTC	CASSLTGAGRQYF
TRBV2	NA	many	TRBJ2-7	TGTGCCAGCAGTAAACAGGGCTACGAGCAGTACTTC	CASSKQGYEQYF
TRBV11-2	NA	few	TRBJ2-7	TGTGCCAGCAGCTTAGAACTCAATAGGGGACCCTACTACGAGCAGTACTTC	CASSLELNRGPYYEQYF
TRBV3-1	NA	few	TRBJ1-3	TGTGCCAGCAGCCAGCGGGACCGCCGCTCTGGAAACACCATATATTTT	CASSQRDRRSGNTIYF
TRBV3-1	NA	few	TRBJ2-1	TGTGCCAGCAGCCTGAGCTACGCCTACAATGAGCAGTTCTTC	CASSLSYAYNEQFF
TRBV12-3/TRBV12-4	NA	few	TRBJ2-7	TGTGCCAGCAGTTCCGACCTAGGCTCCTACGAGCAGTACTTC	CASSSDLGSYEQYF
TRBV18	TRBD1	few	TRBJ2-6	TGTGCCAGCTCACGCACAGGGGGAACCTCTGGGGCCAACGTCCTGACTTTC	CASSRTGGTSGANVLTF
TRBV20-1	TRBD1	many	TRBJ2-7	TGCAGTGCTAGCCAAGGACAGGGGGCGCCCCACGAGCAGTACTTC	CSASQGQGAPHEQYF